The next 26 T cell receptor beta chains were all read from a single sample in a study of blood T cell repertoires in COVID-19. Data came from immunoSEQ multiplex PCR; TCRdb stores just in-frame clones and leaves some out. The data hold over 85,000 clones, with roughly 86% observed a single time. The sample comprised peripheral blood. The receptors stem from a man in his forties with acute or convalescent COVID-19.

The chain has TRBV6-6 and TRBJ1-2; 9 nucleotides line up with TRBD1. The J segment lost 7 bases and the V segment lost 6 bases, leaving 12 bases of the junction unmatched. The CDR3 length is 15 residues. Germline CDR1 reads MNHNY; CDR2 reads SVGAGI (reference sequence). The CDR3 DNA sequence: TGTGCCAGCAGCCTAGGGCCGGACAGGGGCAGTGGCTACACCTTC. It specifies CASSLGPDRGSGYTF.

The gene calls are TRBV2 and TRBJ1-2; tentatively, D is TRBD1 (5 bases). This CDR3 has 13 amino acids. Germline CDR1 is SNHLY and CDR2 is FYNNEI. The V and J ends lost 6 bases and 4 bases respectively, with 12 bases between them. This chain's CDR3 is CASRAGFPYGYTF. The CDR3, as DNA: TGTGCCAGCAGGGCAGGGTTTCCCTATGGCTACACCTTC.

The J gene is TRBJ2-7, the V gene TRBV5-1; D might be TRBD2 (8 bases). V was trimmed by 5 bases and J by 0 bases, leaving 15 bases between them. The V gene's germline CDR1 is SGHRS and CDR2 YFSETQ. The CDR3 loop spans 15 amino acids. CDR3 nucleotide sequence: TGCGCCAGCAGACAGGGGCTAGCGGGCTCCTACGAGCAGTACTTC. Amino acid sequence: CASRQGLAGSYEQYF.

The chain links TRBV27 to TRBJ2-2; D not certain. The ends were cut back, 6 bases at V and 6 bases at J, with 8 bases in the middle. This CDR3 is built from 12 residues. Germline assignment: CDR1 MNHEY and CDR2 SMNVEV (reference sequence). CDR3 loop: CASSLFAGELFF. The CDR3 DNA reads as TGTGCCAGCAGCCTCTTTGCCGGGGAGCTGTTTTTT.

The chain joins TRBV4-3 to TRBJ1-1; D gene uncertain. The V and J ends lost 1 base and 1 base respectively, with 7 bases between them. Germline values: CDR1 LGHNA, CDR2 YSLEER. The length of the CDR3 is 14 residues. CDR3 residues: CASSQAAGNTEAFF. The CDR3 DNA reads as TGCGCCAGCAGCCAAGCCGCGGGGAACACTGAAGCTTTCTTT.

The chain combines TRBV11-2 with TRBJ1-1; D call uncertain. V gave up 1 base and J gave up 4 bases, with 16 bases separating them. The CDR3 spans 16 residues. CDR1 is SGHAT and CDR2 is FQNNGV in the germline V gene. The CDR3 DNA is TGTGCCAGCAGCTTAGTTTCGGCGGAGACGGGCACTGAAGCTTTCTTT. It encodes CASSLVSAETGTEAFF.

J is TRBJ2-7 and V is TRBV5-1; 9 nucleotides agree with TRBD1. The V and J ends lost 4 bases and 7 bases, in that order; junction bases with no gene match: 9. There are 14 residues in the CDR3. Germline assignment: CDR1 SGHRS and CDR2 YFSETQ. CDR3 sequence (DNA): TGCGCCAGCAGCGGGACCGGGACAGGGAGGGAGCAGTACTTC. It encodes CASSGTGTGREQYF.

The CDR3 sequence: CSVVSGSTDTQYF. The CDR3 nucleotides are TGCAGCGTTGTAAGCGGCAGCACAGATACGCAGTATTTT. The V gene is TRBV29-1, the J gene TRBJ2-3; D perhaps matches TRBD2 (5 bases). Per germline, CDR1 SQVTM and CDR2 ANQGSEA. The V gene lost 4 bases and the J gene lost 0 bases, with 8 bases spanning the gap. The CDR3 covers 13 residues.

The CDR3: CAIKGADEKLFF. For the CDR3, the DNA is TGTGCCATCAAGGGGGCGGATGAAAAACTGTTTTTT. The chain carries TRBV10-3 and TRBJ1-4, with 7 positions matching TRBD1. In germline, CDR1 is ENHRY, CDR2 SYGVKD. With V trimmed by 7 bases and J by 6 bases, 2 bases remained unmatched. The CDR3 spans 12 residues.

The chain recombines TRBV2 with TRBJ1-2; D is undetermined. This CDR3 has 15 residues. The V and J ends lost 4 bases and 6 bases respectively, with 18 bases between them. Germline lookup yields CDR1 SNHLY and CDR2 FYNNEI. The CDR3 sequence is CASSAETEGLDGYTF. The CDR3, as DNA: TGTGCCAGCAGTGCCGAGACGGAGGGCCTAGATGGCTACACCTTC.

The chain's CDR3 is CASSTSSGTNTQYF. Here the CDR3 DNA reads TGTGCCAGCAGCACCAGTAGCGGGACAAATACGCAGTATTTT. J is TRBJ2-3 and V is TRBV11-2; 8 nucleotides match TRBD2. This CDR3 comprises 14 residues. J lost 7 bases, V lost 5 bases, and 8 bases had no gene match. Germline CDR1 and CDR2: SGHAT and FQNNGV.

The CDR3 DNA sequence: TGTGCCAGCAGTTTATCCAGTAACAATGAGCAGTTCTTC. Amino acid sequence: CASSLSSNNEQFF. The J gene is TRBJ2-1, the V gene TRBV27, with D unresolved. The CDR3 sequence is 13 residues long. Between the trimmed V and J ends, which lost 0 bases and 5 bases, there was a span of 5 bases. Looked up from germline, CDR1 is MNHEY and CDR2 is SMNVEV (reference sequence).

This chain connects TRBV5-1 to TRBJ2-1, with TRBD2 matching over 12 bases. The germline gives CDR1 SGHRS, CDR2 YFSETQ. The trim removed 0 bases at V and 5 bases at J, leaving 24 bases unmatched. CDR3 length equals 23 residues. This CDR3 is CASSLVRTGGQRERLAGDNEQFF. CDR3 nucleotide sequence: TGCGCCAGCAGCTTGGTTCGGACAGGAGGACAGCGAGAGAGACTAGCGGGAGACAATGAGCAGTTCTTC.

The V call is TRBV19, the J call TRBJ2-5; 8 bases align to TRBD2. CDR1 is LNHDA and CDR2 is SQIVND in the germline V gene (reference sequence). Trimming cost V 4 bases and J 2 bases; bases outside gene matches: 6. This CDR3 is built from 15 residues. CDR3 coding DNA: TGTGCCAGTAGTACCCTAGCGGGTACACAAGAGACCCAGTACTTC. Translated: CASSTLAGTQETQYF.

Comments on this clone: A junction end diverges from the germline sequence, so it may reflect a read error. Other DNA sequences in this sample translate to the same CDR3. The chain joins TRBV5-1 to TRBJ2-1, with TRBD1 as a possible D gene (6 bases). This CDR3 has 15 residues. Germline lookup yields CDR1 SGHRS and CDR2 YFSETQ. The CDR3 sequence: CASRPGVLFSDEQFF. CDR3 DNA sequence: TGCGCTAGCAGGCCAGGGGTACTATTTTCCGATGAGCAGTTCTTC.

This clone has only a few counts. The gene calls are TRBV2 and TRBJ2-1; maybe TRBD2 (6 bases). V lost 6 bases, J lost 8 bases, and 20 bases lay in between. This CDR3 region has 15 residues. Germline CDR1 reads SNHLY; CDR2 reads FYNNEI. The DNA of the CDR3 is TGTGCCAGCAGAAGGGACTTACGTTTTGGCGATGAGCAGTTCTTC. Translating it yields CASRRDLRFGDEQFF.

The V call is TRBV7-2, the J call TRBJ1-4; possibly TRBD1 for D (5 bases). This CDR3 is 15 amino acids long. Germline V gene sequence: CDR1 SGHTA, CDR2 FQGNSA. The V and J ends lost 2 bases and 8 bases respectively, with 15 bases between them. As DNA, the CDR3 is TGTGCCAGCAGCTTATTCGCGCAGGGATGGGAAAAACTGTTTTTT. The encoded protein is CASSLFAQGWEKLFF. The variable domain in full, with the rest retrieved from reference TRBV7-2 and TRBJ1-4, is GAGVSQSPSNKVTEKGKDVELRCDPISGHTALYWYRQSLGQGLEFLIYFQGNSAPDKSGLPSDRFSAERTGGSVSTLTIQRTQQEDSAVYLCASSLFAQGWEKLFFGSGTQLSVL.

This clone was found once. The chain is built from TRBV7-3 and TRBJ2-1; 9 nucleotides line up with TRBD1. Germline V gene data show CDR1 as SGHTA and CDR2 as FQGTGA. V trimming: 3 bases; J trimming: 5 bases; junction bases outside the gene matches: 5. This CDR3 is 15 amino acids long. CDR3 sequence reads: CASSFGQGSHNEQFF. In DNA, the CDR3 is TGTGCCAGCAGCTTCGGACAGGGGTCGCACAATGAGCAGTTCTTC. Full variable domain (remainder filled in from reference TRBV7-3 and TRBJ2-1): GAGVSQTPSNKVTEKGKYVELRCDPISGHTALYWYRQSLGQGPEFLIYFQGTGAADDSGLPNDRFFAVRPEGSVSTLKIQRTERGDSAVYLCASSFGQGSHNEQFFGPGTRLTVL.

V gene TRBV7-9 combines with J gene TRBJ2-5; 7 nucleotides align to TRBD1. The CDR3 consists of 14 residues. V lost 6 bases to trimming and J lost 2 bases; unmatched junction nucleotides: 6. Germline V gene sequence: CDR1 SEHNR, CDR2 FQNEAQ (reference sequence). The CDR3 DNA reads TGTGCCAGCAGTACCGGGACAGCACAAGAGACCCAGTACTTC. This codes for CASSTGTAQETQYF.

This chain joins TRBV12-3 or TRBV12-4 and TRBJ1-2, with D perhaps matching TRBD1 (5 bases). The CDR3 runs to 13 residues. Trimming pared 7 bases from V and 2 bases from J, leaving 11 bases between. The CDR3: CASTLGGNYGYTF. In nucleotides, the CDR3 is TGTGCCAGCACCCTCGGGGGGAACTATGGCTACACCTTC.

Here the CDR3 reads CASGGLAGGLGTGELFF. CDR3 DNA: TGTGCCAGCGGCGGACTAGCGGGAGGTCTGGGCACCGGGGAGCTGTTTTTT. The rearrangement joins TRBV9 to TRBJ2-2; TRBD2 agrees at 14 bases. The CDR3 is 17 residues long. Germline loops: CDR1 SGDLS, CDR2 YYNGEE. Unmatched junction bases numbered 9, after V lost 7 bases and J lost 4 bases.

J is TRBJ1-5 and V is TRBV21-1. TRBV21-1 is tagged as a pseudogene. The CDR3 sequence is 14 residues long. The CDR3 is CATLGGGGNQPQHF. The CDR3 DNA reads as TGTGCCACCTTGGGGGGAGGGGGCAATCAGCCCCAGCATTTT.

The table lists this clone with a count of one. The V call is TRBV27, the J call TRBJ1-2, with 7 bases fitting TRBD1. Germline V lookup: CDR1 MNHEY, CDR2 SMNVEV (reference sequence). This CDR3 is 14 amino acids long. V dropped 5 bases and J dropped 4; count of bases not matched to a gene: 7. CDR3 nucleotides: TGTGCCAGCAGTCCAGGGGGTCGGGGCTATGGCTACACCTTC. The encoded protein is CASSPGGRGYGYTF.

This clone is a singleton in its sample. The chain employs TRBV18 and TRBJ1-6; 9 nucleotides line up with TRBD1. V trimming: 6 bases; J trimming: 2 bases; junction bases outside the gene matches: 5. The CDR3 is 16 residues long. CDR1 is KGHSH and CDR2 is LQKENI in the germline V gene. The DNA for the CDR3 is TGTGCCAGCTCCCCAGGGACAGGGACCTATAATTCACCCCTCCACTTT. It specifies CASSPGTGTYNSPLHF.

This chain links TRBV5-1 with TRBJ2-5, with TRBD2 matching 14 bases. With 2 bases clipped from V and 4 bases from J, the junction kept 13 bases outside the gene matches. Per germline, CDR1 SGHRS and CDR2 YFSETQ. The CDR3 has 19 amino acids. CDR3 sequence (DNA): TGCGCCAGCAGCTTTGATACTCAGCTGGGACTAGCGGGAGCAGAGACCCAGTACTTC. It codes for CASSFDTQLGLAGAETQYF.

The chain is built from TRBV7-6 and TRBJ2-6, with TRBD1 matching over 8 bases. Germline loops: CDR1 SGHVS, CDR2 FNYEAQ. The J segment lost 0 bases and the V segment lost 5 bases, leaving 6 bases of the junction unmatched. CDR3 size: 17 residues. The CDR3 bases are TGTGCCAGCAGCCACGGACAGGGTTACTCTGGGGCCAACGTCCTGACTTTC. Translated, it gives CASSHGQGYSGANVLTF. Complete variable domain (other parts from reference TRBV7-6 and TRBJ2-6): GAGVSQSPRYKVTKRGQDVALRCDPISGHVSLYWYRQALGQGPEFLTYFNYEAQQDKSGLPNDRFSAERPEGSISTLTIQRTEQRDSAMYRCASSHGQGYSGANVLTFGAGSRLTVL.